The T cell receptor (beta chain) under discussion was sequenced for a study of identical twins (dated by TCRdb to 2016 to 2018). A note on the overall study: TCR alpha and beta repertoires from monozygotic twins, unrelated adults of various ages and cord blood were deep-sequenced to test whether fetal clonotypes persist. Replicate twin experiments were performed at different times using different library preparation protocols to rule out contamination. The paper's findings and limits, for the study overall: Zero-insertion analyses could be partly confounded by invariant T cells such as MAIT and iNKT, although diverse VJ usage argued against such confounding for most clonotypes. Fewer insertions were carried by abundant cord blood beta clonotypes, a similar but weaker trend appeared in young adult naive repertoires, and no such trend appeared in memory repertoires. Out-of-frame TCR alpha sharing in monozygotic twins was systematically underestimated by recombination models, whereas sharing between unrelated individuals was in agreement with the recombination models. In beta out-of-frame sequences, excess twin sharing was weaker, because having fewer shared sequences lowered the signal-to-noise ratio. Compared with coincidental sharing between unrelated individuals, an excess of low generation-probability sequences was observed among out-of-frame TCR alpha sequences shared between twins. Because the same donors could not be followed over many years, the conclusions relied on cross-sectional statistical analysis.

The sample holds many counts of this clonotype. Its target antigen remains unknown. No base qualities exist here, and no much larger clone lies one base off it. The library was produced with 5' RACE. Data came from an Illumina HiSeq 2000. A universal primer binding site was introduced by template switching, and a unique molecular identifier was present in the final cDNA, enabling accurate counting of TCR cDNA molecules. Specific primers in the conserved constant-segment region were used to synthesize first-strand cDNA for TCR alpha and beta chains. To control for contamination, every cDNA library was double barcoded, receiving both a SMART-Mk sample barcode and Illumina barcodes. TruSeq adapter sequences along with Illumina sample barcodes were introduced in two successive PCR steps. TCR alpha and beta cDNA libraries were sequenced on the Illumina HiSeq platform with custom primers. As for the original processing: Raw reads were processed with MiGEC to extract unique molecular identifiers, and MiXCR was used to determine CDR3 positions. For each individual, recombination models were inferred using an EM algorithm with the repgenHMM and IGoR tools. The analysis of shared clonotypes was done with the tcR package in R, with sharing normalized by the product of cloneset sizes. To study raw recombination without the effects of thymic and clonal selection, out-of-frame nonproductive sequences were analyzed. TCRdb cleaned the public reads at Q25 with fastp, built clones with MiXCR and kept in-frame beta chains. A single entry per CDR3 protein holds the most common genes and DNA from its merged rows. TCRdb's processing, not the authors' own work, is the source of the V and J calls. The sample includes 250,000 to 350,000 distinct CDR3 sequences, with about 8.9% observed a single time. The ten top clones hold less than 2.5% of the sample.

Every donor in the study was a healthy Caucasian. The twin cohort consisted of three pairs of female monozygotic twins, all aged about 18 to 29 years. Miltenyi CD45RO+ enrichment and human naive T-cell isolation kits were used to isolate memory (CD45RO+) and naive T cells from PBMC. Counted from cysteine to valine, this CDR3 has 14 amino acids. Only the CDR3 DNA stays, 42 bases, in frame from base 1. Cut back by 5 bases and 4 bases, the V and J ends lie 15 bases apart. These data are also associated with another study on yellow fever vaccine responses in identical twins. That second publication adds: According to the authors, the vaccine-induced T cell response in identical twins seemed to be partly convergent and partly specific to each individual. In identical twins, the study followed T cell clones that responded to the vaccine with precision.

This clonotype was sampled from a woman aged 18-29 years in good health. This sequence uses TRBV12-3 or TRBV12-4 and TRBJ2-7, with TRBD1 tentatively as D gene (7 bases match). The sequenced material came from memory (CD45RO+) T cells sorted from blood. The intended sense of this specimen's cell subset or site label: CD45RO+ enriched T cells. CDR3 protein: CASSLSTGRYEQYV. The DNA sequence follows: TGTGCCAGCAGTCTATCGACAGGGAGGTACGAGCAGTACGTC.